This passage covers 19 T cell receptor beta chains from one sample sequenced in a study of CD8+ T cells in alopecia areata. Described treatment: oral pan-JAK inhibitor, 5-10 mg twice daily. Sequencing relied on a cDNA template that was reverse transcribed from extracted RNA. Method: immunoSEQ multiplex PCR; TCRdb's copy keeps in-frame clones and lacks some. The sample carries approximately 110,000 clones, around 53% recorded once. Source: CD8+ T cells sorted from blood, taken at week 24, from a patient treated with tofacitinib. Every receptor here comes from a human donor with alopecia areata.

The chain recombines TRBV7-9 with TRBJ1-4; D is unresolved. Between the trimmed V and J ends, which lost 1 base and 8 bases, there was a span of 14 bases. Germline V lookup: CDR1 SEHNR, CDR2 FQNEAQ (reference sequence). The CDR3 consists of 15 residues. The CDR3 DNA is TGTGCCAGCAGCTTAGTCGCCGTCCGAGGAGAAAAACTGTTTTTT. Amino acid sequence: CASSLVAVRGEKLFF.

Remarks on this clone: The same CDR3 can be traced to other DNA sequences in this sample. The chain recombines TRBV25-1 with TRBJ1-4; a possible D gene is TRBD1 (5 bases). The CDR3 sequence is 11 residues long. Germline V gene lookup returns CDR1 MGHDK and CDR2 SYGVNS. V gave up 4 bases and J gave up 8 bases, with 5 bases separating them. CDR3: CASSGGEKLFF. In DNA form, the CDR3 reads TGTGCCAGCAGTGGGGGGGAAAAACTGTTTTTT.

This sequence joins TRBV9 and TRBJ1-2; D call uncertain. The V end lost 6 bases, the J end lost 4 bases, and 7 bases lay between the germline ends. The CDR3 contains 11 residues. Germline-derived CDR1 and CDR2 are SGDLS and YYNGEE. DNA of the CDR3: TGTGCCAGCACCAATACCTATGGCTACACCTTC. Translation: CASTNTYGYTF.

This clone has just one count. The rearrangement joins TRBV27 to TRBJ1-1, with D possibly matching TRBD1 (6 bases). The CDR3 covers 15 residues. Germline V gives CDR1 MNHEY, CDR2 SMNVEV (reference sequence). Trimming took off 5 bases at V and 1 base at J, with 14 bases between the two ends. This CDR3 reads CASSPLGTPNTEAFF. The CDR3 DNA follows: TGTGCCAGCAGTCCCTTGGGGACACCGAACACTGAAGCTTTCTTT.

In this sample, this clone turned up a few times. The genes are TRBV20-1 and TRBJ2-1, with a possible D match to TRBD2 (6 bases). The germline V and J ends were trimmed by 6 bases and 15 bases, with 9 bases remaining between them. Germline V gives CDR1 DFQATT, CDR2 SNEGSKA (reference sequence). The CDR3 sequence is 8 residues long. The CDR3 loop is CSAPGGFF. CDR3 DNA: TGCAGTGCCCCCGGGGGGTTCTTC.

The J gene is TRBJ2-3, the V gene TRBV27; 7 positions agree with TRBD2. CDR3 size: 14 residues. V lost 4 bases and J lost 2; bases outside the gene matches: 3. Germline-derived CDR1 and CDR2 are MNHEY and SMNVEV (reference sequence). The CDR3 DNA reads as TGTGCCAGCAGTTATCGGGGGGACACAGATACGCAGTATTTT. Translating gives CASSYRGDTDTQYF.

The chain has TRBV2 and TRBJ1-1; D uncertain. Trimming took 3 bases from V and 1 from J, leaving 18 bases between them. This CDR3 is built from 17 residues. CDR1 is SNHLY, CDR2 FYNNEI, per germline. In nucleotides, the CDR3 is TGTGCCAGCAGTGAGAATCGGAAGGGCTGGGGGAACACTGAAGCTTTCTTT. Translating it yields CASSENRKGWGNTEAFF.

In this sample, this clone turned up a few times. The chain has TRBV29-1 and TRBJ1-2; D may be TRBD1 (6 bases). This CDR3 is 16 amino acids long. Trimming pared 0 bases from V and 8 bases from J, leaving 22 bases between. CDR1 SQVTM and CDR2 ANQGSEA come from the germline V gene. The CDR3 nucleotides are TGCAGCGTTGAAGATCTTAGGACAGACCCTCGTGGGGGCTACACCTTC. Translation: CSVEDLRTDPRGGYTF.

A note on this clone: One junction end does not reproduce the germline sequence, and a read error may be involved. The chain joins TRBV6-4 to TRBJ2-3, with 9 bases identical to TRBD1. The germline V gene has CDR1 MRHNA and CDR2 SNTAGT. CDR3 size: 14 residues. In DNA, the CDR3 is TGTGCCATCAGTACAGGGGGCGAAGCAGATACGCAGTATTTT. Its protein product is CAISTGGEADTQYF.

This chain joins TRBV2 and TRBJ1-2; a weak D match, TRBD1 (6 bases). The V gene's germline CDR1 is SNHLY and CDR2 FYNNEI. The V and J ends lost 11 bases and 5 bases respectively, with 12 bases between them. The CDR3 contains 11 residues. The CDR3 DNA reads TGTGCCGTCCCGAGGGGGTATGGCTACACCTTC. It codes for CAVPRGYGYTF.

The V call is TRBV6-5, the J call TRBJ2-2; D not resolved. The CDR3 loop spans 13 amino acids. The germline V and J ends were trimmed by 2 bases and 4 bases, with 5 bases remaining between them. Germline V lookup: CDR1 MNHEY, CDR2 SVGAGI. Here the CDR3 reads CASSYRSTGELFF. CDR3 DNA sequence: TGTGCCAGCAGTTACCGTAGCACCGGGGAGCTGTTTTTT.

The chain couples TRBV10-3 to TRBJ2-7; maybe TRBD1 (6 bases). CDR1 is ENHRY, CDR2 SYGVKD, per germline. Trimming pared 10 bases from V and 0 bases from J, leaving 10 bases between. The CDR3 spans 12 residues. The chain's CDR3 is CASTGFSYEQYF. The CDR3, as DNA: TGTGCCAGCACAGGGTTCTCCTACGAGCAGTACTTC.

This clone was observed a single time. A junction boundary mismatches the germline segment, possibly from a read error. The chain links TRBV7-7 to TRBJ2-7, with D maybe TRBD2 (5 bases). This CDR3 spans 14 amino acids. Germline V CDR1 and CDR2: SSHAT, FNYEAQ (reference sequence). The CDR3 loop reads CASSEGEVVMKQYF. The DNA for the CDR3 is TGTGCTAGCAGCGAGGGAGAAGTCGTTATGAAGCAGTACTTC.

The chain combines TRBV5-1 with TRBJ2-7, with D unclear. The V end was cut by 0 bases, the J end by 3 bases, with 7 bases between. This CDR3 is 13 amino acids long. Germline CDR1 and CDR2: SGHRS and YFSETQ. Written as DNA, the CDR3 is TGCGCCAGCAGCTTGGAGGAGCACTACGAGCAGTACTTC. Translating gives CASSLEEHYEQYF.

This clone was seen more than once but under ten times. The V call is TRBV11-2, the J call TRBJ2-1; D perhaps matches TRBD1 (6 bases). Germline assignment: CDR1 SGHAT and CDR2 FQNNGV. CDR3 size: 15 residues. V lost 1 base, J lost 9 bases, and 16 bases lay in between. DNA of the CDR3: TGTGCCAGCAGCTTAGGACAGGATCGAGCTACTGAGCAGTTCTTC. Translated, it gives CASSLGQDRATEQFF.

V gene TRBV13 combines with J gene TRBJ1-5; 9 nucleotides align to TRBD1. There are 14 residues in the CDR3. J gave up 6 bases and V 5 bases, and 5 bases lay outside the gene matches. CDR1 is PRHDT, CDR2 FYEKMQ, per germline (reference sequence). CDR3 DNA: TGTGCCAGCAGCACAGGGGGCAGAGGTCAGCCCCAGCATTTT. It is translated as CASSTGGRGQPQHF. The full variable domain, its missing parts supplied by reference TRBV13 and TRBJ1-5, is AAGVIQSPRHLIKEKRETATLKCYPIPRHDTVYWYQQGPGQDPQFLISFYEKMQSDKGSIPDRFSAQQFSDYHSELNMSSLELGDSALYFCASSTGGRGQPQHFGDGTRLSIL.

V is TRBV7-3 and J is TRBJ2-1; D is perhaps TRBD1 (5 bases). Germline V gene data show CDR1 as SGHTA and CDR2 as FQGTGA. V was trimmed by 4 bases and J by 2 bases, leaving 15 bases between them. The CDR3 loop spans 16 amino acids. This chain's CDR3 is CASSWSRRTPYNEQFF. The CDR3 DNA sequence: TGTGCCAGCAGCTGGTCGCGGCGGACACCCTACAATGAGCAGTTCTTC.

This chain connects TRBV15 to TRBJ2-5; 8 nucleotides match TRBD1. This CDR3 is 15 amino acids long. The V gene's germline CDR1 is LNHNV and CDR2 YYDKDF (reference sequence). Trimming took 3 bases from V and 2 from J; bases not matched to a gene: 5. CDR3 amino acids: CATSSPRTGQETQYF. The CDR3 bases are TGTGCCACCAGCAGCCCCAGGACAGGGCAAGAGACCCAGTACTTC.

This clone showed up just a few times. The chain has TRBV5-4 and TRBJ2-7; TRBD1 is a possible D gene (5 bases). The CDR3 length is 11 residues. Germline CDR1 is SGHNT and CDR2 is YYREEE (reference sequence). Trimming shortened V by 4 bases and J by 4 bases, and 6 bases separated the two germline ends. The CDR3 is CASSRGYEQYF. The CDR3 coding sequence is TGTGCCAGCAGCAGGGGTTACGAGCAGTACTTC.